This T cell receptor beta chain was identified during a study of shared clonotypes between healthy human individuals. V shed 1 base and J shed 4 bases, with 6 bases lying between them. The germline V gene has CDR1 SGHVS and CDR2 FQNEAQ. The CDR3 covers 13 residues. TCRdb's table, derived via immunoSEQ multiplex PCR, lists solely in-frame clones and lacks some. This table holds roughly 2,500,000 clones, 80% to 95% found once. All donors were healthy HIV-negative adults lacking recent acute infections or vaccinations. The J gene is TRBJ2-3, the V gene TRBV7-8; D is ambiguous. This TCR was recovered from a man between 18 and 29 years old in good health. Some clones in this sample may be carry-over from other donors' samples. Material for sequencing was naive CD4+ T cells from PBMCs. As to subset: CD45RA+ positively selected. Here the CDR3 DNA reads TGTGCCAGCAGCTTAGGGATCGCAGATACGCAGTATTTT. This gives the protein CASSLGIADTQYF.